The clone carrying this TCR beta chain was recorded many times. Both iRepertoire HTBI primers and Arm-PCR of CDR3 regions were used to build the TCR beta libraries. One entry per CDR3 protein results from TCRdb running MiXCR on the multiplex PCR reads. Counted here are some 350,000 distinct CDR3 sequences, about 17% occurring once; the ten biggest clones make up around 20%. The record originates from a study of regulatory T cells in long-lasting Graves disease. This sample's time point: newly diagnosed GD, antithyroid drugs for less than 3 months. PBMC RNA was the source of the TCR library. The CDR3 consists of 15 residues. Trimming at V came to 0 bases and at J to 4 bases, leaving 0 bases not matched to a gene. CDR1 is LGHNA and CDR2 is YNFKEQ in the germline V gene. The sample was also reused in another study, on T cells in Graves' hyperthyroidism and ophthalmopathy.

Source: peripheral blood mononuclear cells (PBMCs), taken at new diagnosis, from a patient treated with antithyroid drugs. The sequence was obtained from a woman aged 18-29 years with Graves disease. The chain employs TRBV4-2 and TRBJ2-7; 13 positions match TRBD2. This CDR3 is CASSQELAGGYEQYF. The CDR3 DNA reads TGTGCCAGCAGCCAAGAACTAGCGGGGGGGTACGAGCAGTACTTC.